This T cell receptor (beta chain) is drawn from a study of regulatory T cells in long-lasting Graves disease. Indicated time point: newly diagnosed GD, antithyroid drugs for less than 3 months. PBMC RNA served as the TCR library source. HTBI primers from iRepertoire and Arm-PCR of CDR3 regions yielded the TCR beta libraries. TCRdb recomputed calls from the multiplex PCR reads with MiXCR, one row per CDR3 protein. The sample lists around 450,000 distinct CDR3 sequences, roughly 15% occurring once. V dropped 4 bases and J dropped 4; count of bases not matched to a gene: 7. There are 13 residues in the CDR3. The V gene's germline CDR1 is DFQATT and CDR2 SNEGSKA (reference sequence). This clonotype was recorded many times. This sample was also put to use in a study of T cells in Graves' hyperthyroidism and ophthalmopathy. That study reports: Clinicians diagnosed patients from clinical symptoms, serum thyroxine and TRAb, thyroid ultrasound and orbital computed tomography. Researchers ran a first-round RT-PCR on the TCR CDR3 using the HTBI primer set.

Here the sequenced sample was peripheral blood mononuclear cells (PBMCs), taken at new diagnosis, from a patient treated with antithyroid drugs. The chain recombines TRBV20-1 with TRBJ2-7; 7 positions agree with TRBD2. The sequence derives from a man in his forties with Graves disease. Written as DNA, the CDR3 is TGCAGTGCTACCGCAGCGGGATTATACGAGCAGTACTTC. Amino acids: CSATAAGLYEQYF.